Below, 7 T cell receptor beta chains from the same sample are listed, as sequenced in a study of blood T cell repertoires in COVID-19. The protocol was immunoSEQ multiplex PCR, while the TCRdb copy is restricted to in-frame clones and leaves out a portion. The sample includes 60,000 to 75,000 clones, roughly 88% of them seen just once. Sequenced sample: peripheral blood. The receptors shown here come from a man aged 30 to 45 with acute or convalescent COVID-19.

This sequence joins TRBV6-5 and TRBJ1-3; weak D call: TRBD1 (5 bases). V was shortened by 2 bases and J by 0 bases, with 11 bases between the two germline ends. Germline CDR1 reads MNHEY; CDR2 reads SVGAGI. This CDR3 contains 16 residues. For the CDR3, the DNA is TGTGCCAGCAGTTACGGGACTGTGAGCTCTGGAAACACCATATATTTT. Residues: CASSYGTVSSGNTIYF.

This chain joins TRBV15 and TRBJ1-6; 7 nucleotides agree with TRBD1. V was pared by 2 bases and J by 10 bases, with 8 bases of the junction left unmatched. CDR3 length equals 15 residues. Per the germline V gene, CDR1 is LNHNV and CDR2 is YYDKDF (reference sequence). DNA of the CDR3: TGTGCCACCAGCAGATCTCGACAGGGACTCTCACCCCTCCACTTT. It translates to CATSRSRQGLSPLHF. Combining the CDR3 with reference TRBV15 and TRBJ1-6 gives the whole variable domain DAMVIQNPRYQVTQFGKPVTLSCSQTLNHNVMYWYQQKSSQAPKLLFHYYDKDFNNEADTPDNFQSRRPNTSFCFLDIRSPGLGDTAMYLCATSRSRQGLSPLHFGNGTRLTVT.

The J gene is TRBJ1-5, the V gene TRBV5-5; 7 nucleotides line up with TRBD1. Germline lookup yields CDR1 SGHKS and CDR2 YYEKEE (reference sequence). The CDR3 has 13 residues. Trimming took 4 bases from V and 5 from J; bases not matched to a gene: 3. CDR3 residues: CASSHDRDQPQHF. The DNA for the CDR3 is TGTGCCAGCAGCCACGACAGGGATCAGCCCCAGCATTTT.

V is TRBV15 and J is TRBJ2-3, with unresolved D. From germline, CDR1 is LNHNV and CDR2 YYDKDF (reference sequence). Trimming pared 0 bases from V and 1 base from J, leaving 17 bases between. CDR3 length: 18 residues. The CDR3 DNA sequence: TGTGCCACCAGCAGAGATGACTTCGTCGAACCCGGCACAGATACGCAGTATTTT. Translated: CATSRDDFVEPGTDTQYF.

The sample holds one count of this clone. This chain connects TRBV30 to TRBJ1-4; D might be TRBD1 (5 bases). The V gene's germline CDR1 is GTSNPN and CDR2 SVGIG (reference sequence). V was cut by 0 bases and J by 5 bases, with 13 bases left in between. The CDR3 has 15 residues. This CDR3 reads CAWSVPRRGNEKLFF. CDR3 bases: TGTGCCTGGAGTGTCCCTCGGAGGGGCAATGAAAAACTGTTTTTT.

The chain links TRBV21-1 to TRBJ1-1; TRBD1 is the table's D call, not checked against the DNA. TRBV21-1 is a pseudogene. The CDR3 spans 14 residues. CDR3: CASSYKQGHTEAFF. CDR3 coding DNA: TGTGCCAGCAGCTATAAGCAGGGGCATACTGAAGCTTTCTTT.

V and J are TRBV6-2 or TRBV6-3 and TRBJ1-1, with TRBD1 as a possible D gene (6 bases). The CDR3 sequence is 16 residues long. V lost 0 bases and J 5 bases, leaving 16 bases between the germline ends. CDR1 is MNHEY and CDR2 is SVGEGT in the germline V gene. CDR3 protein: CASSYSTGGARTEAFF. The CDR3 DNA is TGTGCCAGCAGTTACTCGACGGGGGGCGCGAGGACTGAAGCTTTCTTT.